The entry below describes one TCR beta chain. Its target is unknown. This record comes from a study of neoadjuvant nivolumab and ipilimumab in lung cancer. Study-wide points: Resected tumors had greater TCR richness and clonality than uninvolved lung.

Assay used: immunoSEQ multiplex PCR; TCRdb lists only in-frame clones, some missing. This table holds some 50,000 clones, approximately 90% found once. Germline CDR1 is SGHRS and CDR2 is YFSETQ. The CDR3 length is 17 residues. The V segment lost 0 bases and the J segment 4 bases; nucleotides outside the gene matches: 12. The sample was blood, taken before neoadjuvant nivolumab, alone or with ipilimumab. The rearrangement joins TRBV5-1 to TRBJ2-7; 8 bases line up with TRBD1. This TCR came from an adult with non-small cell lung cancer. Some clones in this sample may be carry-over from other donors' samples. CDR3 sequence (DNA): TGCGCCAGCAGCTTGGGACTTTGGACAGGGCTGCTATACGAGCAGTACTTC. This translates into CASSLGLWTGLLYEQYF.